The entry below describes one T cell receptor (beta chain). No antigen is known for it. This entry comes from a study of T cell clones after liver transplantation. Study overall: Immunosuppression withdrawal was tried within 2 years after liver transplantation in this trial. Subjects received no induction therapy and standard immunosuppression until randomization at 12-24 months post-transplant.

General observations from the study: Graft donor-reactive T cells possibly entered the graft instead of undergoing deletion. Donor-reactive sequences fell more than third party-reactive ones, suggesting partial deletion.

The CDR3 spans 11 residues. The V segment lost 3 bases and the J segment 15 bases; nucleotides outside the gene matches: 7. CDR1 is DFQATT and CDR2 is SNEGSKA in the germline V gene (reference sequence). The protocol was immunoSEQ multiplex PCR, while the TCRdb copy is restricted to in-frame clones and leaves out a portion. This repertoire shows tens of thousands of clones, 90% found once; its top ten account for roughly 2.5%. The sequenced sample was CD4+ T cells from blood, obtained before liver transplant. The TCR comes from a human donor who received a liver transplant. This chain joins TRBV20-1 and TRBJ2-1, with 8 bases matching TRBD2. CDR3 sequence (DNA): TGCAGTGCTAGCCTGTCTAGCGGGTCGTTCTTC. Protein sequence: CSASLSSGSFF.